Following are 10 T cell receptor beta chains from one sample sequenced in a study of cytomegalovirus exposure and HLA in healthy donors. The PCR had 60 Vbeta and 13 Jbeta primers. TCRdb's table, derived via immunoSEQ multiplex PCR, lists solely in-frame clones and lacks some. The sample lists about 160,000 clones; under 80% were seen once. Sequenced sample: PBMCs. The receptors derive from a female donor in good health and CMV-seronegative.

The chain uses TRBV7-3 and TRBJ1-1; the D is unclear. This CDR3 comprises 13 residues. Germline loops: CDR1 SGHTA, CDR2 FQGTGA. The V end was cut by 3 bases, the J end by 1 base, with 6 bases between. The CDR3 DNA reads as TGTGCCAGCAGCTTTTCTCCGAACACTGAAGCTTTCTTT. It yields the protein CASSFSPNTEAFF.

This chain uses TRBV2 with TRBJ2-7, with 7 bases that match TRBD2. With V trimmed by 8 bases and J by 0 bases, 7 bases remained unmatched. This CDR3 is 14 amino acids long. Looked up from germline, CDR1 is SNHLY and CDR2 is FYNNEI. The CDR3 DNA reads TGTGCCAGCTCGTCCGGGGGGAGCTCCTACGAGCAGTACTTC. This sequence encodes CASSSGGSSYEQYF. The whole variable domain, remainder taken from reference TRBV2 and TRBJ2-7, is EPEVTQTPSHQVTQMGQEVILRCVPISNHLYFYWYRQILGQKVEFLVSFYNNEISEKSEIFDDQFSVERPDGSNFTLKIRSTKLEDSAMYFCASSSGGSSYEQYFGPGTRLTVT.

The chain employs TRBV5-6 and TRBJ2-1; 11 bases are a match to TRBD2. V shed 3 bases and J 11 bases; nucleotides not matched to a gene: 10. CDR1 and CDR2 from the germline V gene are SGHDT and YYEEEE. The CDR3 contains 15 residues. Here the CDR3 DNA reads TGTGCCAGCAGCTCCCCTAGCGGGGGGCCGGGTCAGCAGTTCTTC. Translation gives CASSSPSGGPGQQFF. The whole variable domain, filled in from reference TRBV5-6 and TRBJ2-1, reads DAGVTQSPTHLIKTRGQQVTLRCSPKSGHDTVSWYQQALGQGPQFIFQYYEEEERQRGNFPDRFSGHQFPNYSSELNVNALLLGDSALYLCASSSPSGGPGQQFFGPGTRLTVL.

The chain recombines TRBV9 with TRBJ1-1, with D unresolved. CDR3 length equals 13 residues. Germline CDR1 and CDR2: SGDLS and YYNGEE. Trimming pared 2 bases from V and 7 bases from J, leaving 12 bases between. The CDR3 sequence: CASSVKGGNEAFF. For the CDR3, the DNA is TGTGCCAGCAGCGTGAAGGGAGGCAATGAAGCTTTCTTT.

The chain has TRBV5-1 and TRBJ2-7; TRBD1 matches 7 bases. Trimming cost V 4 bases and J 5 bases; bases outside gene matches: 15. There are 16 residues in the CDR3. From germline, CDR1 is SGHRS and CDR2 YFSETQ. The CDR3 loop is CASSIGQVLTYDEQYF. The DNA for the CDR3 is TGCGCCAGCAGCATCGGACAGGTTTTGACGTACGACGAGCAGTACTTC.

The V and J genes are TRBV29-1 and TRBJ1-2; TRBD1 might be the D (6 bases). The CDR3 totals 13 residues. CDR1 and CDR2 (germline): SQVTM, ANQGSEA. Trimming left V 6 bases short and J 8 bases short, with 19 bases between. CDR3 sequence: CSVQDTQGRGYTF. The DNA for the CDR3 is TGCAGCGTCCAAGATACACAGGGTCGAGGCTACACCTTC.

The gene calls are TRBV10-3 and TRBJ2-2; tentatively, D is TRBD1 (5 bases). This CDR3 has 13 amino acids. The V end lost 8 bases, the J end lost 6 bases, and 13 bases lay between the germline ends. CDR1 and CDR2 (germline): ENHRY, SYGVKD. In DNA, the CDR3 is TGTGCCATCGGCGACAGAGCCCCCGGGGAGCTGTTTTTT. The encoded protein is CAIGDRAPGELFF.

This chain connects TRBV29-1 to TRBJ2-5; 11 bases are shared with TRBD2. The germline V gene encodes CDR1 SQVTM and CDR2 ANQGSEA. The trim removed 6 bases at V and 5 bases at J, leaving 14 bases unmatched. The CDR3 is 16 residues long. CDR3 region: CSVEKASGGPRETQYF. The CDR3 DNA is TGCAGCGTCGAAAAGGCTAGCGGGGGGCCGAGGGAGACCCAGTACTTC.

Regarding this clone: Other DNA sequences within the sample encode an identical CDR3. The chain uses TRBV19 and TRBJ2-1, with 12 bases matching TRBD2. The germline gives CDR1 LNHDA, CDR2 SQIVND (reference sequence). V was pared by 4 bases and J by 7 bases, with 2 bases of the junction left unmatched. The CDR3 runs 14 residues. The CDR3 loop reads CASSTLAGGNEQFF. Here the CDR3 DNA reads TGTGCCAGTAGTACCCTAGCGGGGGGGAATGAGCAGTTCTTC. The full variable domain, rest sourced from reference TRBV19 and TRBJ2-1, is DGGITQSPKYLFRKEGQNVTLSCEQNLNHDAMYWYRQDPGQGLRLIYYSQIVNDFQKGDIAEGYSVSREKKESFPLTVTSAQKNPTAFYLCASSTLAGGNEQFFGPGTRLTVL.

The chain combines TRBV5-8 with TRBJ2-1; possible D gene TRBD2, 5 bases. CDR1 and CDR2 (germline): SGHTS, YDEGEE. This CDR3 is built from 15 residues. V was trimmed by 0 bases and J by 4 bases, leaving 11 bases between them. CDR3 sequence: CASSLGTSTYNEQFF. The CDR3 DNA reads as TGTGCCAGCAGCTTGGGTACTAGTACTTACAATGAGCAGTTCTTC. The complete variable domain, with remaining parts taken from reference TRBV5-8 and TRBJ2-1, reads EAGVTQSPTHLIKTRGQQATLRCSPISGHTSVYWYQQALGLGLQFLLWYDEGEERNRGNFPPRFSGRQFPNYSSELNVNALELEDSALYLCASSLGTSTYNEQFFGPGTRLTVL.